What follows are 8 T cell receptor beta chains derived from one specimen sequenced in a study of regulatory T cells in long-lasting Graves disease. Arm-PCR with iRepertoire HTBI primers amplified the CDR3 regions for these TCR beta libraries. TCRdb passed the multiplex PCR reads through MiXCR, listing each CDR3 protein once. The sample includes around 400,000 distinct CDR3 sequences, about 21% of them seen just once. Specified time point: persistent/refractory GD, antithyroid drugs over 5 years with positive TRAb. RNA isolated from PBMCs was used to make the TCR library. Sequencing was performed on peripheral blood mononuclear cells (PBMCs), taken when the disease was refractory, from a patient treated with antithyroid drugs. The receptors originated from a female donor with Graves disease.

This clonotype showed up many times. The chain joins TRBV30 to TRBJ1-1; no clear D. Germline CDR1 is GTSNPN and CDR2 is SVGIG (reference sequence). The germline V and J ends were trimmed by 2 bases and 1 base, with 14 bases remaining between them. There are 15 residues in the CDR3. The CDR3 DNA sequence: TGTGCCTGGAGTCACCCGGAGGGAAAGAACACTGAAGCTTTCTTT. Translated, it gives CAWSHPEGKNTEAFF. Supplemented by reference TRBV30 and TRBJ1-1, the full variable domain reads SQTIHQWPATLVQPVGSPLSLECTVEGTSNPNLYWYRQAAGRGLQLLFYSVGIGQISSEVPQNLSASRPQDRQFILSSKKLLLSDSGFYLCAWSHPEGKNTEAFFGQGTRLTVV.

The rearrangement joins TRBV10-3 to TRBJ2-7, with D possibly being TRBD1 or TRBD2 (7 bases each). There are 17 residues in the CDR3. With 10 bases removed from V and 1 base from J, the gap between germline ends came to 26 bases. The germline CDR1 and CDR2 sequences are ENHRY and SYGVKD. CDR3 residues: CATKGRGTAIHSYEQYF. The CDR3 nucleotides read TGTGCCACCAAGGGGAGGGGGACAGCCATCCATTCCTACGAGCAGTACTTC.

This clonotype was seen a handful of times. The V and J genes are TRBV5-1 and TRBJ1-1; D not resolved. The CDR3 has 13 residues. V lost 4 bases, J lost 6 bases, and 13 bases lay in between. Germline V gene data show CDR1 as SGHRS and CDR2 as YFSETQ. The CDR3: CASSALPGPEAFF. The CDR3 region has the DNA TGCGCCAGCAGCGCATTACCTGGCCCTGAAGCTTTCTTT.

This chain joins TRBV4-1 and TRBJ2-7; tentative D call: TRBD1 (5 bases). Trimming took 0 bases from V and 3 from J, leaving 12 bases between them. CDR1 is MGHRA and CDR2 is YSYEKL in the germline V gene. This CDR3 comprises 15 residues. CDR3 protein: CASSQEPLGVYEQYF. For the CDR3, the DNA is TGCGCCAGCAGCCAAGAACCCTTAGGGGTCTACGAGCAGTACTTC.

This rearrangement joins TRBV5-1 to TRBJ1-6; 11 bases are a match to TRBD1. Germline CDR1 SGHRS, CDR2 YFSETQ. V lost 0 bases, J lost 6 bases, and 5 bases stayed unmatched. CDR3 length equals 17 residues. CDR3 DNA sequence: TGCGCCAGCAGCTTGGGGACAGGGGGCCCCTCTAATTCACCCCTCCACTTT. Its translation: CASSLGTGGPSNSPLHF.

The CDR3: CASSSLPGQGSDTQYF. CDR3 sequence (DNA): TGTGCCAGCAGTTCTTTACCGGGACAGGGGTCAGATACGCAGTATTTT. The V gene is TRBV27, the J gene TRBJ2-3, with 10 nucleotides matching TRBD1. CDR1 MNHEY and CDR2 SMNVEV come from the germline V gene (reference sequence). V was clipped by 4 bases and J by 4 bases; unmatched bases: 8. This CDR3 has 16 residues.

This clonotype was observed a single time. A much larger clone differs from this one at a single base, so this may be a read error. V and J are TRBV7-8 and TRBJ1-2; unclear D gene. CDR1 is SGHVS and CDR2 is FQNEAQ in the germline V gene. CDR3 length: 14 residues. V lost 2 bases to trimming and J lost 2 bases, with 9 bases between them. The CDR3 nucleotides read TGTGCCAGCAGCTTACTTGCAGGCAACTATGGCTACACCTTC. Its protein is CASSLLAGNYGYTF.

At least ten counts were recorded for this clonotype. The gene calls are TRBV27 and TRBJ2-7; D is perhaps TRBD1 (5 bases). The germline V gene encodes CDR1 MNHEY and CDR2 SMNVEV (reference sequence). The CDR3 extends over 13 amino acids. The ends were cut back, 8 bases at V and 3 bases at J, with 14 bases in the middle. The CDR3: CASGSGSDYEQYF. CDR3 nucleotides: TGTGCCAGCGGGTCAGGGTCAGACTACGAGCAGTACTTC.